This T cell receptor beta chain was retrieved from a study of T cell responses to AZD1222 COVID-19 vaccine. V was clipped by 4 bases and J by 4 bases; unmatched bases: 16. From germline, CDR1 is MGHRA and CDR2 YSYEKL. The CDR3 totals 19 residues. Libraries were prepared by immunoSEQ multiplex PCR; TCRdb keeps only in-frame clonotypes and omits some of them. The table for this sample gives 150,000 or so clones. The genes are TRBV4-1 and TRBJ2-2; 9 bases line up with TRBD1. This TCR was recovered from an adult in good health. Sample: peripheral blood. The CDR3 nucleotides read TGCGCCAGCAGCCGATCCTCCGGGACAGGGAGTCATCGCACCGGGGAGCTGTTTTTT. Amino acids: CASSRSSGTGSHRTGELFF.